The 21 T cell receptor beta chains reported below all come from one sample, sequenced in a study of CD8 T cells in ankylosing spondylitis. Regarding the study as a whole: Ankylosing spondylitis blood appeared to carry a characteristic TCR beta motif of roughly 8 highly homologous variants.

No antigen has been assigned to these receptors. TCRdb re-analysed the 5' RACE reads in MiXCR, keeping a single row per CDR3 protein. Among under 250,000 distinct CDR3 sequences listed, approximately 7.4% were seen once. Sequences were obtained from blood, either unsorted or a sorted T cell fraction (not recorded which). These TCRs come from a male donor with ankylosing spondylitis.

The chain has TRBV4-3 and TRBJ1-2; 10 bases line up with TRBD1. Germline lookup yields CDR1 LGHNA and CDR2 YSLEER. With 1 base clipped from V and 5 bases from J, the junction kept 7 bases outside the gene matches. The CDR3 has 16 amino acids. The CDR3 nucleotides read TGCGCCAGCAGCCAAGGACCCGGGACAGGGGTATATGGCTACACCTTC. Protein product: CASSQGPGTGVYGYTF.

In this sample, this clonotype turned up many times. J is TRBJ2-3 and V is TRBV10-3, with D uncertain. V was clipped by 0 bases and J by 0 bases, with 10 bases between them. The CDR3 runs 16 residues. Germline CDR1 and CDR2: ENHRY and SYGVKD. Here the CDR3 reads CAISESVGRSTDTQYF. DNA of the CDR3: TGTGCCATCAGTGAGTCTGTCGGAAGAAGCACAGATACGCAGTATTTT.

This chain joins TRBV20-1 and TRBJ2-7, with D unclear. V lost 1 base, J lost 4 bases, and 8 bases lay in between. Germline CDR1 reads DFQATT; CDR2 reads SNEGSKA (reference sequence). This CDR3 region has 12 residues. This CDR3 is CSARGEGYEQYF. For the CDR3, the DNA is TGCAGTGCTAGAGGGGAAGGATACGAGCAGTACTTC.

In its sample, this clonotype was seen many times. The chain is built from TRBV28 and TRBJ2-5; the match to TRBD2 covers 9 bases. The trim removed 6 bases at V and 3 bases at J, leaving 2 bases unmatched. Germline assignment: CDR1 MDHEN and CDR2 SYDVKM. CDR3 length: 13 amino acids. Here the CDR3 reads CASRASGEETQYF. CDR3 DNA: TGTGCCAGCAGAGCTAGCGGGGAAGAGACCCAGTACTTC.

This clonotype occurred many times. The genes are TRBV10-3 and TRBJ2-7; TRBD2 matches at 7 bases. Germline V gives CDR1 ENHRY, CDR2 SYGVKD. This CDR3 region has 14 residues. J gave up 3 bases and V 3 bases, and 5 bases lay outside the gene matches. The DNA for the CDR3 is TGTGCCATCAGTGATGAGCGGGGTCACTACGAGCAGTACTTC. Translating gives CAISDERGHYEQYF.

This clonotype was found many times. The V gene is TRBV7-3, the J gene TRBJ2-2; D is possibly TRBD1 or TRBD2 (5 bases each). Germline V gives CDR1 SGHTA, CDR2 FQGTGA. Trimming stripped 2 bases from V and 3 bases from J, with 7 bases between. The CDR3 has 14 residues. Here the CDR3 DNA reads TGTGCCAGCAGCTTAGTGGGGGACACCGGGGAGCTGTTTTTT. Protein: CASSLVGDTGELFF.

The chain recombines TRBV7-9 with TRBJ1-2, with D possibly TRBD1 on 5 matching bases. The CDR3 extends over 13 amino acids. V lost 5 bases and J lost 3, with 10 bases in between. CDR1 SEHNR and CDR2 FQNEAQ come from the germline V gene (reference sequence). The CDR3 here is CASSDDSYYGYTF. CDR3 sequence (DNA): TGTGCCAGCAGCGACGACAGCTACTATGGCTACACCTTC.

The count of this clonotype is one. The chain links TRBV6-2 or TRBV6-3 to TRBJ1-1; the D gene is possibly TRBD1 (6 bases). The CDR3 extends over 16 amino acids. Germline V gene data show CDR1 as MNHEY and CDR2 as SVGEGT. The V end was cut by 6 bases, the J end by 1 base, with 18 bases between. The CDR3 reads CASRGRPGGENTEAFF. CDR3 DNA: TGTGCCAGCAGAGGACGCCCCGGGGGCGAGAACACTGAAGCTTTCTTT.

The V gene is TRBV4-3, the J gene TRBJ2-2; possibly TRBD2 for D (6 bases). Germline CDR1 reads LGHNA; CDR2 reads YSLEER. This CDR3 contains 14 residues. V was pared by 4 bases and J by 6 bases, with 12 bases between. The CDR3 nucleotides read TGCGCCAGCAGCCCTATCGGGGAGGCCGGGGAGCTGTTTTTT. Its translation is CASSPIGEAGELFF.

A note on this clonotype: The junction shows a germline mismatch at one end, possibly a read error. The J gene is TRBJ2-2, the V gene TRBV7-1; D call uncertain. TRBV7-1 falls under the ORF class, with uncertain function. The CDR3 loop spans 16 amino acids. Here the CDR3 reads CASSQLSYEYTGELFF. CDR3 nucleotides: TGCGCCAGCAGCCAATTGTCTTACGAGTACACCGGGGAGCTGTTTTTT.

Points on this clonotype: A much larger clone differs from this one at a single base, so this may be a read error. This sequence joins TRBV7-9 and TRBJ1-1, with no clear D. The CDR3 consists of 12 residues. V was pared by 3 bases and J by 3 bases, with 5 bases between. From germline, CDR1 is SEHNR and CDR2 FQNEAQ (reference sequence). The CDR3 spells CASSFADTEAFF. The CDR3 nucleotides read TGTGCCAGCAGCTTTGCGGACACTGAAGCTTTCTTT.

This clonotype was found many times. The chain links TRBV4-3 to TRBJ2-7; 8 positions agree with TRBD1. Trimming removed 0 bases from V and 3 bases from J; junction bases left unmatched: 4. In germline, CDR1 is LGHNA, CDR2 YSLEER. This CDR3 spans 15 amino acids. In nucleotides, the CDR3 is TGCGCCAGCAGCCAAGATTACAGGGGGAACTACGAGCAGTACTTC. It yields the protein CASSQDYRGNYEQYF.

This clonotype was detected many times. V usage is TRBV4-1 and J usage is TRBJ1-5; 8 bases fit TRBD1. The CDR3 has 15 residues. Per the germline V gene, CDR1 is MGHRA and CDR2 is YSYEKL. V shed 3 bases and J 5 bases; nucleotides not matched to a gene: 6. CDR3 sequence reads: CASSQDHRGYQPQHF. The CDR3 coding sequence is TGCGCCAGCAGCCAGGATCACAGGGGGTATCAGCCCCAGCATTTT.

This clonotype was recorded at least ten times. The chain is built from TRBV10-2 and TRBJ2-7; no firm D call. Germline CDR1 reads WSHSY; CDR2 reads SAAADI. Trimming cost V 2 bases and J 12 bases, with 20 bases left between them. The CDR3 covers 14 residues. The CDR3 loop reads CASSEPGSQARLYF. The CDR3 coding sequence is TGCGCCAGCAGTGAGCCTGGTTCGCAGGCTAGGCTGTACTTC.

The CDR3 sequence is CASSLALAVSYEQYF. The CDR3 DNA sequence: TGTGCCAGCAGCTTAGCGCTGGCAGTAAGCTACGAGCAGTACTTC. This chain links TRBV7-2 with TRBJ2-7; the D is unclear. V was cut by 0 bases and J by 3 bases, with 12 bases left in between. Per the germline V gene, CDR1 is SGHTA and CDR2 is FQGNSA. This CDR3 has 15 residues. The full variable domain, rest sourced from reference TRBV7-2 and TRBJ2-7, is GAGVSQSPSNKVTEKGKDVELRCDPISGHTALYWYRQSLGQGLEFLIYFQGNSAPDKSGLPSDRFSAERTGGSVSTLTIQRTQQEDSAVYLCASSLALAVSYEQYFGPGTRLTVT.

This clonotype was detected ten times or more. The chain employs TRBV9 and TRBJ2-3, with 8 bases matching TRBD2. Germline values: CDR1 SGDLS, CDR2 YYNGEE. V was pared by 3 bases and J by 0 bases, with 9 bases of the junction left unmatched. CDR3 length: 17 residues. CDR3 loop: CASSAPSGTRSTDTQYF. The CDR3 DNA sequence: TGTGCCAGCAGCGCCCCGTCCGGGACTAGGAGCACAGATACGCAGTATTTT. The whole variable domain, remainder taken from reference TRBV9 and TRBJ2-3, is DSGVTQTPKHLITATGQRVTLRCSPRSGDLSVYWYQQSLDQGLQFLIQYYNGEERAKGNILERFSAQQFPDLHSELNLSSLELGDSALYFCASSAPSGTRSTDTQYFGPGTRLTVL.

This clonotype was detected ten times or more. The chain links TRBV5-6 to TRBJ1-1; no reliable D call. From germline, CDR1 is SGHDT and CDR2 YYEEEE. The CDR3 totals 13 residues. V dropped 5 bases and J dropped 1 base, with 9 bases sitting between them. Here the CDR3 reads CASSFSANTEAFF. The CDR3 bases are TGTGCCAGCAGTTTCTCCGCGAACACTGAAGCTTTCTTT.

This clonotype showed up many times. The chain links TRBV7-2 to TRBJ2-5, with 9 bases fitting TRBD1. The CDR3 runs 16 residues. CDR1 is SGHTA, CDR2 FQGNSA, per germline. V shed 1 base and J 5 bases; nucleotides not matched to a gene: 8. The CDR3, as DNA: TGTGCCAGCAGCTTAGGTTGGGACAGGGAATCGGAGACCCAGTACTTC. The encoded protein is CASSLGWDRESETQYF. Filled out from reference TRBV7-2 and TRBJ2-5, the complete variable domain reads GAGVSQSPSNKVTEKGKDVELRCDPISGHTALYWYRQSLGQGLEFLIYFQGNSAPDKSGLPSDRFSAERTGGSVSTLTIQRTQQEDSAVYLCASSLGWDRESETQYFGPGTRLLVL.

This clonotype was recorded many times. The chain joins TRBV4-3 to TRBJ2-7; a possible D gene is TRBD1 (5 bases). The V gene lost 4 bases and the J gene lost 3 bases, with 13 bases spanning the gap. The CDR3 totals 14 residues. CDR1 is LGHNA, CDR2 YSLEER, per germline. CDR3 residues: CASSPGPKNYEQYF. CDR3 sequence (DNA): TGCGCCAGCAGCCCAGGGCCGAAGAACTACGAGCAGTACTTC.

Here the CDR3 DNA reads TGTGCCAGCAGTTTATCGCCGTGGAGGGAGGGCCACGGGGAGCTGTTTTTT. Protein sequence: CASSLSPWREGHGELFF. The V call is TRBV27, the J call TRBJ2-2, with TRBD2 matching over 7 bases. Germline V gene lookup returns CDR1 MNHEY and CDR2 SMNVEV (reference sequence). The CDR3 loop spans 17 amino acids. The junction had 11 bases not matched to a gene; V was cut back by 0 bases and J by 7 bases.

V and J are TRBV30 and TRBJ2-1; 9 positions match TRBD2. The CDR3 covers 13 residues. J lost 10 bases, V lost 1 base, and 5 bases had no gene match. Germline assignment: CDR1 GTSNPN and CDR2 SVGIG (reference sequence). As DNA, the CDR3 is TGTGCCTGGAGTGAACTAGCGGGTTCCGAGCAGTTCTTC. This encodes CAWSELAGSEQFF.